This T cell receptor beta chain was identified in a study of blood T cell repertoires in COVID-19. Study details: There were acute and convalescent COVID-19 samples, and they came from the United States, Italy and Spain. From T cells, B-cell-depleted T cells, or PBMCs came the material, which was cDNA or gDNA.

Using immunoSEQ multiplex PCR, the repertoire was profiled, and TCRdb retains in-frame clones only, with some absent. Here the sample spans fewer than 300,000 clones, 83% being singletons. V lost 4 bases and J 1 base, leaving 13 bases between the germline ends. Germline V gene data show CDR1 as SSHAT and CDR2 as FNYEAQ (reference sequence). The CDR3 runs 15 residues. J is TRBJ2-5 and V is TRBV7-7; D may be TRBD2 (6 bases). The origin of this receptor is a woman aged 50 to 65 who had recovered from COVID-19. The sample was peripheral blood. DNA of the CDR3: TGTGCCAGCAGCTCCCTTGCGGGACCCCAAGAGACCCAGTACTTC. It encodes CASSSLAGPQETQYF.